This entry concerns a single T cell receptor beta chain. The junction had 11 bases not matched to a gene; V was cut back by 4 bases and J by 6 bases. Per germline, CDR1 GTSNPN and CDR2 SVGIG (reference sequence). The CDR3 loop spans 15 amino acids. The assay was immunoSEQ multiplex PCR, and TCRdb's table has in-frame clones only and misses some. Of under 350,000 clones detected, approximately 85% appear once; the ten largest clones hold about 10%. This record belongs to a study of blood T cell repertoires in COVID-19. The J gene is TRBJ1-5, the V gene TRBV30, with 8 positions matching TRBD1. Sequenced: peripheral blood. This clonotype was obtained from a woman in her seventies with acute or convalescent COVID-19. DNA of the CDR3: TGTGCCTGGAAGGGGTCAGACAGGGGAGGTCAGCCCCAGCATTTT. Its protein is CAWKGSDRGGQPQHF.